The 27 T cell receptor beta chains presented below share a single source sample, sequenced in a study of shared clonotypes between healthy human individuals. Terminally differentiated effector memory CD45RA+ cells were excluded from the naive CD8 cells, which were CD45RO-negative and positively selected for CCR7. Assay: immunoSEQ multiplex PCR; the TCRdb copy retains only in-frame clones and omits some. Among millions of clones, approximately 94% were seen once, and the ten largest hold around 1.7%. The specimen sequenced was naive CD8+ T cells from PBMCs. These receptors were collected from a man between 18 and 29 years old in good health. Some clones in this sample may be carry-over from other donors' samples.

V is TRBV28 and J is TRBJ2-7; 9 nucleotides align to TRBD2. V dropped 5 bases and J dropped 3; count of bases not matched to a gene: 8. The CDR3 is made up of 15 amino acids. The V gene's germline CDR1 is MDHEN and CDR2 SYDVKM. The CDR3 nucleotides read TGTGCCAGCAGTCCACTGACTAGCGGATACTACGAGCAGTACTTC. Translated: CASSPLTSGYYEQYF.

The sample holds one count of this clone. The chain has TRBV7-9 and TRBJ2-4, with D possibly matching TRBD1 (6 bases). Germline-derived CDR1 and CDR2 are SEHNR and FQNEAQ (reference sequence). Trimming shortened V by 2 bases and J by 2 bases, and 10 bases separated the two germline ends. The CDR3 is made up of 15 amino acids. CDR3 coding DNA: TGTGCCAGCAGCTTATCCGGGGACACCAAAAACATTCAGTACTTC. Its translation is CASSLSGDTKNIQYF.

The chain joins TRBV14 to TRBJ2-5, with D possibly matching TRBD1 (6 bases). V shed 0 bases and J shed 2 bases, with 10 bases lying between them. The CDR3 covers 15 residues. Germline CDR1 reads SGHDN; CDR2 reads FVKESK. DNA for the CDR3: TGTGCCAGCAGCCAAGAGACCGGGACACAAGAGACCCAGTACTTC. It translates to CASSQETGTQETQYF.

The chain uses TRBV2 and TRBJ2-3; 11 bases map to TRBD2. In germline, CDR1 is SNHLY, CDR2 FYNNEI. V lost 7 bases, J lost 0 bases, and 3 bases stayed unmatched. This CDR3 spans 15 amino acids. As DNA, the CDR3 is TGTGCCAGCAATAGACTAGCGGGAAGCACAGATACGCAGTATTTT. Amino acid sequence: CASNRLAGSTDTQYF.

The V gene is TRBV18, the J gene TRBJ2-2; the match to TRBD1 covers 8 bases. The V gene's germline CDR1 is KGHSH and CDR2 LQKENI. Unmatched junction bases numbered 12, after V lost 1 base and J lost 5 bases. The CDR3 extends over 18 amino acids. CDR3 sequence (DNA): TGTGCCAGCTCACCACGCGGGGAACAGGGGGTGACTACCGGGGAGCTGTTTTTT. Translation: CASSPRGEQGVTTGELFF.

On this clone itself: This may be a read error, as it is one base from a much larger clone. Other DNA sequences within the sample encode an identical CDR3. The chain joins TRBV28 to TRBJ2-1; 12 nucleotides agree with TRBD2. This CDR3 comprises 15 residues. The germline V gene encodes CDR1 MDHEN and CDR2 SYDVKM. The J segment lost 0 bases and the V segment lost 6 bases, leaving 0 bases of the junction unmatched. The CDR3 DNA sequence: TGTGCCAGCAGGGGACTAGCGGGCTCCTACAATGAGCAGTTCTTC. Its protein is CASRGLAGSYNEQFF.

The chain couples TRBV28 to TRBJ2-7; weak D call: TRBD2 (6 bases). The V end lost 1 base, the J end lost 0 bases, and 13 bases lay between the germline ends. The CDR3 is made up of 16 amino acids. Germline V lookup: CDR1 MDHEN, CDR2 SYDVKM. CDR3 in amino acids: CASSLFGIADSYEQYF. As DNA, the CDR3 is TGTGCCAGCAGTTTATTCGGGATAGCGGACTCCTACGAGCAGTACTTC.

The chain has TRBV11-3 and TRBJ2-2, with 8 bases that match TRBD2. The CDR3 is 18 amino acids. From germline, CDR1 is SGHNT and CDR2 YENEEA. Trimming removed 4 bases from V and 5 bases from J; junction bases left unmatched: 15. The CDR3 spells CASSSPKPAGAGTGELFF. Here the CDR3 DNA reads TGTGCCAGCAGCTCTCCTAAACCAGCGGGAGCGGGGACCGGGGAGCTGTTTTTT.

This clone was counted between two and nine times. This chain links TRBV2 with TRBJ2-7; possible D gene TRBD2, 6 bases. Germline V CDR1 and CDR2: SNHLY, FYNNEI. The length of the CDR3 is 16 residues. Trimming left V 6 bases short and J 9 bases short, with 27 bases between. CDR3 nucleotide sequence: TGTGCCAGCAGCGTACGCGACGGGACTGCTACGAATGGGCAGTACTTC. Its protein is CASSVRDGTATNGQYF.

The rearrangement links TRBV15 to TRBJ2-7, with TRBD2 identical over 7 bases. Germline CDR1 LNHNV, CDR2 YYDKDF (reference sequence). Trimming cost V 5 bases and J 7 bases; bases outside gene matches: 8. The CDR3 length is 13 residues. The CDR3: CATSATSTGEQYF. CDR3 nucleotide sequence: TGTGCCACCAGCGCGACTAGCACGGGGGAGCAGTACTTC.

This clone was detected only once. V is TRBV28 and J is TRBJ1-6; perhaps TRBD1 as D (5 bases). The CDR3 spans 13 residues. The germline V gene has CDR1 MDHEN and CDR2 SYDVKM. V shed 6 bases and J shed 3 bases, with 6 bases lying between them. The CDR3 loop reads CASRTGYNSPLHF. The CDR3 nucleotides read TGTGCCAGCAGAACAGGCTATAATTCACCCCTCCACTTT.

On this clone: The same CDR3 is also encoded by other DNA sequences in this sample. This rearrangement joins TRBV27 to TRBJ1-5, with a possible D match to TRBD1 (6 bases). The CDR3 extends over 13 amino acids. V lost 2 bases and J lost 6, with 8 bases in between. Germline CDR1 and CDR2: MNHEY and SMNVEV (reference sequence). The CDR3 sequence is CASSLGGRQPQHF. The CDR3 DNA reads TGTGCCAGCAGTTTAGGGGGGCGTCAGCCCCAGCATTTT.

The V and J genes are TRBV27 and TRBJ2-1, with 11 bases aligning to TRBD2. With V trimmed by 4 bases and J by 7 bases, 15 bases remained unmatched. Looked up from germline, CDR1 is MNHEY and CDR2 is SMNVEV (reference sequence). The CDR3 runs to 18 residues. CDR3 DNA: TGTGCCAGCAGTTCCCCTCTTCATAGCGGGAGGGCCCAGAATGAGCAGTTCTTC. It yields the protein CASSSPLHSGRAQNEQFF.

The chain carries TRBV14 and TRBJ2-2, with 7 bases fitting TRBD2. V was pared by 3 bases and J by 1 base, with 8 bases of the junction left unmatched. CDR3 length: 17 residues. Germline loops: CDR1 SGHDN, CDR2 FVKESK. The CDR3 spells CASSHMPGLQNTGELFF. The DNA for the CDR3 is TGTGCCAGCAGCCATATGCCGGGACTACAGAACACCGGGGAGCTGTTTTTT. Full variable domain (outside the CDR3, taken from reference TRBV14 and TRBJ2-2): EAGVTQFPSHSVIEKGQTVTLRCDPISGHDNLYWYRRVMGKEIKFLLHFVKESKQDESGMPNNRFLAERTGGTYSTLKVQPAELEDSGVYFCASSHMPGLQNTGELFFGEGSRLTVL.

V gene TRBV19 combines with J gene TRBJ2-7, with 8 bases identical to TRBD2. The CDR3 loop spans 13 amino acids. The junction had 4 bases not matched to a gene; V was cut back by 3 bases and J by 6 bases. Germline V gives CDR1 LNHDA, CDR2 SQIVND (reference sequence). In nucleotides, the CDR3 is TGTGCCAGTAGTATGGCGGGAGGTCCCGAGCAGTACTTC. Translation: CASSMAGGPEQYF.

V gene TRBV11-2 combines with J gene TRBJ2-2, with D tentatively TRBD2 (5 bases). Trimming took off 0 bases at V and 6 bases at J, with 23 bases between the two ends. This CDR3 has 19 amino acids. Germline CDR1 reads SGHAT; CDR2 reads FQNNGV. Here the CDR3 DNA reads TGTGCCAGCAGCTTAGATGGAGGAGTACTCCCGGGGTCGGCCGGGGAGCTGTTTTTT. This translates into CASSLDGGVLPGSAGELFF. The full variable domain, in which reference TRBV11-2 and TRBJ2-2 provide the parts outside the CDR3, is EAGVAQSPRYKIIEKRQSVAFWCNPISGHATLYWYQQILGQGPKLLIQFQNNGVVDDSQLPKDRFSAERLKGVDSTLKIQPAKLEDSAVYLCASSLDGGVLPGSAGELFFGEGSRLTVL.

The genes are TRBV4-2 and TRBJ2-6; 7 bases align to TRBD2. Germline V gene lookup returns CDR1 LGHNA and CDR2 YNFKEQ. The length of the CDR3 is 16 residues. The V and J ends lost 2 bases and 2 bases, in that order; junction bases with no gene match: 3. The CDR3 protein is CASSQLTSAGANVLTF. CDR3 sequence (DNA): TGTGCCAGCAGCCAACTTACTAGCGCTGGGGCCAACGTCCTGACTTTC.

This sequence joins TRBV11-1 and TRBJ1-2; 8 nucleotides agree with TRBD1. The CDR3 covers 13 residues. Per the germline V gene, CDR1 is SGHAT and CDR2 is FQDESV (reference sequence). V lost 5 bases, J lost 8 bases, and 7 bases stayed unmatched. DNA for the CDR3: TGTGCCAGCAGCCCTGACAGGGGTAACGGCTACACCTTC. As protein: CASSPDRGNGYTF.

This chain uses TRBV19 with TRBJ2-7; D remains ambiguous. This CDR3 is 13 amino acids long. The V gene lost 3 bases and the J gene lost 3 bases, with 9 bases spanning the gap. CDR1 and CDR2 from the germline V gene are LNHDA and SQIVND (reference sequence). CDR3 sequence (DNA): TGTGCCAGTAGTATGGACCCAAACTACGAGCAGTACTTC. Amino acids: CASSMDPNYEQYF.

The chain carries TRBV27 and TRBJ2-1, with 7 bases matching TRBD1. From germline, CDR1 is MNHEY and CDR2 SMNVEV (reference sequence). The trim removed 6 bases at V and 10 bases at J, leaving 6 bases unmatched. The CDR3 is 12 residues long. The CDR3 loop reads CASREYRGEQFF. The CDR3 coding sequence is TGTGCCAGCAGGGAGTACAGGGGCGAGCAGTTCTTC.

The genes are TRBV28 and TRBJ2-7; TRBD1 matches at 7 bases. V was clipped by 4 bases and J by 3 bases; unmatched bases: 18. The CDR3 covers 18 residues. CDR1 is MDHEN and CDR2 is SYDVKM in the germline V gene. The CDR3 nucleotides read TGTGCCAGCAGTTCCCCGGAGACAGGGCTCGAAGGAATCTACGAGCAGTACTTC. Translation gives CASSSPETGLEGIYEQYF.

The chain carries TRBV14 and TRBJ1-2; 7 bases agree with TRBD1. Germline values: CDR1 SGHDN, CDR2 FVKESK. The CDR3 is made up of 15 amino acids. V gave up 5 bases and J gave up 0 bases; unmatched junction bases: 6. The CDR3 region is CASSEWDSTNYGYTF. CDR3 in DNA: TGTGCCAGCAGCGAATGGGACAGTACTAACTATGGCTACACCTTC.

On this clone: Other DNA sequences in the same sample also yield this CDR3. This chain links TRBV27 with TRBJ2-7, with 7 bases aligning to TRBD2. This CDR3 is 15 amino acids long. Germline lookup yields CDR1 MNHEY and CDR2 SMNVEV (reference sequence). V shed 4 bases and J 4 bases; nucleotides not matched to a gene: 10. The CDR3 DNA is TGTGCCAGCAGTTCTTTTGGGGAGGGGTCGTACGAGCAGTACTTC. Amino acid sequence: CASSSFGEGSYEQYF.

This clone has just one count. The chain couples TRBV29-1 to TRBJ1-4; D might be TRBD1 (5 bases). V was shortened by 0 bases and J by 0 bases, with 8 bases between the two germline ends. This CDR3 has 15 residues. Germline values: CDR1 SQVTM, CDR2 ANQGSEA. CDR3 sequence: CSVEDRVTTNEKLFF. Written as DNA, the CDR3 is TGCAGCGTTGAAGACAGGGTAACAACTAATGAAAAACTGTTTTTT.

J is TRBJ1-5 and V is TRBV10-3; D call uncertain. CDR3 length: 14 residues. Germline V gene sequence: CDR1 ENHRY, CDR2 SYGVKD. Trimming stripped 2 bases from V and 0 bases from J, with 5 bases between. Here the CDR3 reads CAISEVYSNQPQHF. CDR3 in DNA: TGTGCCATCAGTGAGGTGTATAGCAATCAGCCCCAGCATTTT.

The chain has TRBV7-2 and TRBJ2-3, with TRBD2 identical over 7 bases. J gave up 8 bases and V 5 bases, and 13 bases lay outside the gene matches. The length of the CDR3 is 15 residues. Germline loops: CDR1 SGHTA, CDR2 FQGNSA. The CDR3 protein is CASSPWAGVYVTQYF. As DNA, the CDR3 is TGTGCCAGCAGCCCTTGGGCGGGAGTTTATGTTACGCAGTATTTT.

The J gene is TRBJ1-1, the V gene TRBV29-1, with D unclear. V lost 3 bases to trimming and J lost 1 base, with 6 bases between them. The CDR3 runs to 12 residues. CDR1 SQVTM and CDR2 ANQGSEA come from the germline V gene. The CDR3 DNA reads TGCAGCGTTGAGGCAGGGAACACTGAAGCTTTCTTT. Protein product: CSVEAGNTEAFF. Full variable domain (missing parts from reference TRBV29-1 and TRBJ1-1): SAVISQKPSRDICQRGTSLTIQCQVDSQVTMMFWYRQQPGQSLTLIATANQGSEATYESGFVIDKFPISRPNLTFSTLTVSNMSPEDSSIYLCSVEAGNTEAFFGQGTRLTVV.